The 27 T cell receptor beta chains below were found in one sample sequenced in a study of cytomegalovirus exposure and HLA in healthy donors. PCR employed 60 Vbeta and 13 Jbeta primers. TCRdb keeps only in-frame clones here, not all; method: immunoSEQ multiplex PCR. The sample consists of roughly 180,000 clones, roughly 79% of them appearing once. Sequenced material: PBMCs. The receptors were gathered from a male donor in good health and CMV-seronegative.

The chain employs TRBV19 and TRBJ1-5; perhaps TRBD1 as D (6 bases). The V end was cut by 7 bases, the J end by 4 bases, with 17 bases between. CDR1 is LNHDA and CDR2 is SQIVND in the germline V gene (reference sequence). The CDR3 has 15 residues. The CDR3 loop reads CASKWGRGDNQPQHF. For the CDR3, the DNA is TGTGCCAGTAAATGGGGGCGGGGGGATAATCAGCCCCAGCATTTT.

The CDR3 nucleotides are TGTGCCAGCAGTTACCCCCTGGGTAGCGGGGGTAATGAGCAGTTCTTC. Translation: CASSYPLGSGGNEQFF. The V and J genes are TRBV6-5 and TRBJ2-1; 9 positions agree with TRBD2. This CDR3 comprises 16 residues. V shed 2 bases, J shed 7 bases, and the junction held 9 bases outside the gene matches. Germline-derived CDR1 and CDR2 are MNHEY and SVGAGI.

The CDR3 reads CASSRQGRSNQPQHF. DNA for the CDR3: TGTGCCAGCAGTCGCCAGGGTCGGAGCAATCAGCCCCAGCATTTT. The V call is TRBV28, the J call TRBJ1-5; tentatively, D is TRBD1 (5 bases). The germline CDR1 and CDR2 sequences are MDHEN and SYDVKM. The CDR3 contains 15 residues. V was trimmed by 5 bases and J by 1 base, leaving 12 bases between them.

CDR3 residues: CASSSAGTGSEKLFF. DNA for the CDR3: TGTGCCAGCAGTTCGGCCGGGACAGGGTCGGAAAAACTGTTTTTT. The chain uses TRBV28 and TRBJ1-4, with 9 positions matching TRBD1. V was clipped by 4 bases and J by 8 bases; unmatched bases: 8. Germline V gives CDR1 MDHEN, CDR2 SYDVKM. The CDR3 is 15 residues long.

V is TRBV7-2 and J is TRBJ1-5, with 8 bases that match TRBD1. The V and J ends lost 5 bases and 5 bases, in that order; junction bases with no gene match: 5. Germline V CDR1 and CDR2: SGHTA, FQGNSA. The CDR3 loop spans 14 amino acids. The CDR3 bases are TGTGCCAGCAGCCGGGACAGGAGTTATCAGCCCCAGCATTTT. Translating it yields CASSRDRSYQPQHF. Variable domain in full (rest from reference TRBV7-2 and TRBJ1-5): GAGVSQSPSNKVTEKGKDVELRCDPISGHTALYWYRQSLGQGLEFLIYFQGNSAPDKSGLPSDRFSAERTGGSVSTLTIQRTQQEDSAVYLCASSRDRSYQPQHFGDGTRLSIL.

This rearrangement joins TRBV6-5 to TRBJ2-5, with TRBD2 matching 9 bases. This CDR3 contains 16 residues. Losses at the gene ends were 2 bases for V and 3 bases for J; bases not matched to a gene: 7. Germline CDR1 MNHEY, CDR2 SVGAGI. In DNA, the CDR3 is TGTGCCAGCAGTTACCCGGCTAGCGGGGAGGAAGAGACCCAGTACTTC. This codes for CASSYPASGEEETQYF.

V and J are TRBV7-3 and TRBJ2-7; TRBD1 matches at 7 bases. Germline CDR1 and CDR2: SGHTA and FQGTGA. The ends lost 5 bases at V and 6 bases at J; junction bases unmatched: 10. This CDR3 contains 14 residues. Written as DNA, the CDR3 is TGTGCCAGCAGCGAGGGACAGCCTCAAGGCGAGCAGTACTTC. Residues: CASSEGQPQGEQYF.

The DNA of the CDR3 is TGTGCCTGCGAGGCTAGTAATGAAAAACTGTTTTTT. This sequence encodes CACEASNEKLFF. This chain links TRBV6-6 with TRBJ1-4; D is ambiguous. CDR3 length equals 12 residues. The V gene lost 11 bases and the J gene lost 4 bases, with 11 bases spanning the gap. Germline assignment: CDR1 MNHNY and CDR2 SVGAGI (reference sequence).

V is TRBV5-4 and J is TRBJ2-5, with TRBD2 as a possible D gene (7 bases). This CDR3 comprises 16 residues. The germline V gene has CDR1 SGHNT and CDR2 YYREEE (reference sequence). The V gene lost 4 bases and the J gene lost 5 bases, with 21 bases spanning the gap. The DNA for the CDR3 is TGTGCCAGCAGCCCTGGGGGGGCGGGTGCGGGGGAGACCCAGTACTTC. Encoded protein: CASSPGGAGAGETQYF.

The chain uses TRBV19 and TRBJ1-6; D remains ambiguous. Germline V lookup: CDR1 LNHDA, CDR2 SQIVND (reference sequence). Trimming took 6 bases from V and 4 from J, leaving 4 bases between them. The CDR3 contains 12 residues. CDR3 nucleotides: TGTGCCAGTAGATATTATAATTCACCCCTCCACTTT. Amino acid sequence: CASRYYNSPLHF.

The rearrangement uses TRBV6-6 and TRBJ1-5, with 7 bases matching TRBD1. Trimming removed 7 bases from V and 0 bases from J; junction bases left unmatched: 6. Germline values: CDR1 MNHNY, CDR2 SVGAGI (reference sequence). This CDR3 contains 15 residues. DNA for the CDR3: TGTGCCAGCAAGGCACAGGGGATTAGCAATCAGCCCCAGCATTTT. Its protein is CASKAQGISNQPQHF.

The genes are TRBV6-5 and TRBJ2-1, with unresolved D. Germline V CDR1 and CDR2: MNHEY, SVGAGI. The CDR3 is 14 residues long. V dropped 3 bases and J dropped 5 bases, with 11 bases sitting between them. The CDR3 spells CASSYSLENNEQFF. CDR3 nucleotide sequence: TGTGCCAGCAGTTATTCGCTAGAGAACAATGAGCAGTTCTTC.

V gene TRBV30 combines with J gene TRBJ1-5, with D possibly matching TRBD1 (5 bases). The V gene's germline CDR1 is GTSNPN and CDR2 SVGIG (reference sequence). The V gene lost 0 bases and the J gene lost 2 bases, with 8 bases spanning the gap. The CDR3 sequence is 14 residues long. CDR3 nucleotides: TGTGCCTGGAGTGTAGGGGCGGGCAATCAGCCCCAGCATTTT. Translated: CAWSVGAGNQPQHF. Full variable domain (rest looked up from reference TRBV30 and TRBJ1-5): SQTIHQWPATLVQPVGSPLSLECTVEGTSNPNLYWYRQAAGRGLQLLFYSVGIGQISSEVPQNLSASRPQDRQFILSSKKLLLSDSGFYLCAWSVGAGNQPQHFGDGTRLSIL.

The chain is built from TRBV9 and TRBJ2-3; TRBD1 is a possible D gene (6 bases). Germline-derived CDR1 and CDR2 are SGDLS and YYNGEE. The CDR3 is 16 residues long. Trimming shortened V by 4 bases and J by 3 bases, and 18 bases separated the two germline ends. The CDR3 region has the DNA TGTGCCAGCAGCAGAGCTGGGGGCATCGTGACAGATACGCAGTATTTT. It is translated as CASSRAGGIVTDTQYF.

The rearrangement uses TRBV10-2 and TRBJ1-6, with TRBD1 identical over 8 bases. V was pared by 2 bases and J by 10 bases, with 4 bases of the junction left unmatched. CDR1 and CDR2 (germline): WSHSY, SAAADI. The CDR3 runs 14 residues. The CDR3 DNA reads as TGCGCCAGCAGTGAGACAGGGGGGAAATCACCCCTCCACTTT. Translating it yields CASSETGGKSPLHF.

The chain carries TRBV4-2 and TRBJ1-1, with TRBD1 matching over 8 bases. The CDR3 sequence is 16 residues long. Trimming cost V 3 bases and J 3 bases; bases outside gene matches: 9. Germline V gene lookup returns CDR1 LGHNA and CDR2 YNFKEQ. This chain's CDR3 is CASSHIGQGLHTEAFF. The CDR3 coding sequence is TGTGCCAGCAGCCATATTGGACAGGGTCTGCACACTGAAGCTTTCTTT.

The table lists this clone with a few counts. V and J are TRBV20-1 and TRBJ2-3; unclear D gene. The CDR3 consists of 10 residues. The germline V gene encodes CDR1 DFQATT and CDR2 SNEGSKA (reference sequence). V was shortened by 4 bases and J by 5 bases, with 4 bases between the two germline ends. The CDR3 DNA reads TGCAGTGCTATACAAGATACGCAGTATTTT. Its protein product is CSAIQDTQYF.

The chain links TRBV2 to TRBJ2-7, with TRBD1 identical over 10 bases. The germline gives CDR1 SNHLY, CDR2 FYNNEI. V lost 6 bases to trimming and J lost 7 bases; unmatched junction nucleotides: 6. The CDR3 loop spans 13 amino acids. CDR3 sequence reads: CASSDRGRREQYF. DNA for the CDR3: TGTGCCAGCAGCGACAGGGGGCGAAGAGAGCAGTACTTC.

This clone was detected a few times. The gene calls are TRBV7-6 and TRBJ2-7; TRBD2 might be the D (6 bases). V lost 2 bases and J 4 bases, leaving 9 bases between the germline ends. From germline, CDR1 is SGHVS and CDR2 FNYEAQ. The length of the CDR3 is 13 residues. The CDR3 DNA sequence: TGTGCCAGCAGCTTACCGGGAGCGTACGAGCAGTACTTC. Its translation is CASSLPGAYEQYF.

This clone turned up a few times. V gene TRBV15 combines with J gene TRBJ2-1; 11 bases are a match to TRBD2. There are 18 residues in the CDR3. J gave up 9 bases and V 0 bases, and 13 bases lay outside the gene matches. Germline CDR1 is LNHNV and CDR2 is YYDKDF (reference sequence). The CDR3 sequence is CATSRDRRTSGRGREQFF. As DNA, the CDR3 is TGTGCCACCAGCAGAGATCGCCGTACTAGCGGGAGAGGTCGTGAGCAGTTCTTC.

This clone was recorded only once. The chain combines TRBV6-1 with TRBJ2-1, with 7 nucleotides matching TRBD2. This CDR3 comprises 15 residues. The germline gives CDR1 MNHNS, CDR2 SASEGT. Unmatched junction bases numbered 3, after V lost 1 base and J lost 3 bases. The CDR3 region has the DNA TGTGCCAGCAGTGAAGTCGGGAGGCTCTACAATGAGCAGTTCTTC. This encodes CASSEVGRLYNEQFF.

This sequence joins TRBV5-1 and TRBJ1-6; no firm D call. V lost 4 bases, J lost 7 bases, and 18 bases lay in between. This CDR3 contains 16 residues. Germline CDR1 SGHRS, CDR2 YFSETQ. CDR3 sequence: CASSTSDRAGNSPLHF. In DNA, the CDR3 is TGCGCCAGCAGCACGAGCGACCGAGCCGGGAATTCACCCCTCCACTTT.

The rearrangement links TRBV27 to TRBJ1-1; D may be TRBD1 (6 bases). V was cut by 5 bases and J by 4 bases, with 14 bases left in between. The V gene's germline CDR1 is MNHEY and CDR2 SMNVEV (reference sequence). CDR3 length: 14 amino acids. Written as DNA, the CDR3 is TGTGCCAGCAGTGGAGGACAGTTGGCCACTGAAGCTTTCTTT. Translating it yields CASSGGQLATEAFF.

The chain links TRBV10-3 to TRBJ2-7; the D gene is possibly TRBD1 (6 bases). The germline V and J ends were trimmed by 6 bases and 3 bases, with 12 bases remaining between them. This CDR3 has 13 amino acids. Per germline, CDR1 ENHRY and CDR2 SYGVKD. CDR3 sequence (DNA): TGTGCCATCAGCCGGGACATCGGCTACGAGCAGTACTTC. Amino acid sequence: CAISRDIGYEQYF.

This sequence joins TRBV7-9 and TRBJ2-7, with a possible D match to TRBD1 (5 bases). V was pared by 8 bases and J by 0 bases, with 14 bases between. Per germline, CDR1 SEHNR and CDR2 FQNEAQ (reference sequence). This CDR3 contains 14 residues. CDR3 coding DNA: TGTGCCAGCGCGGAATCGACAGTCTCCTACGAGCAGTACTTC. Amino acid sequence: CASAESTVSYEQYF.

This sequence joins TRBV18 and TRBJ2-7, with D perhaps matching TRBD1 (5 bases). CDR1 KGHSH and CDR2 LQKENI come from the germline V gene. V was clipped by 2 bases and J by 7 bases, with 12 bases between them. This CDR3 region has 13 residues. The CDR3 protein is CASSPLQGREQYF. CDR3 in DNA: TGTGCCAGCTCACCATTGCAGGGCCGGGAGCAGTACTTC.

V is TRBV2 and J is TRBJ2-1, with 8 bases lining up with TRBD2. Germline lookup yields CDR1 SNHLY and CDR2 FYNNEI. The V and J ends lost 5 bases and 2 bases, in that order; junction bases with no gene match: 5. The length of the CDR3 is 15 residues. CDR3 amino acids: CASSLKRGPYNEQFF. CDR3 nucleotide sequence: TGTGCCAGCAGTCTTAAGCGGGGGCCCTACAATGAGCAGTTCTTC.